This is a list of T cell receptor beta chains from one sample in a study of blood T cell repertoires in COVID-19. Only in-frame clones appear in the TCRdb table, and some are missing; sequencing was by immunoSEQ multiplex PCR. This table holds 160,000 or so clones, around 84% found once. What was sequenced was peripheral blood. The origin of the receptors is an elderly woman with acute or convalescent COVID-19. Both conserved end residues are trimmed from each CDR3.

j_gene,v_gene,len,CDR3aa
TRBJ2-7,TRBV11-2,12,ASSLQARTYEQY
TRBJ2-2,TRBV3-1/TRBV3-2,14,ASSHSGRANTGELF
TRBJ1-3,TRBV19,16,ASTGSWAIGGSGNTIY
TRBJ1-1,TRBV29-1,12,SVSRTGLNTEAF
TRBJ2-5,TRBV4-2,16,ASSQDLGGGRAVETQY
TRBJ1-2,TRBV7-6,12,ASSLNRKTYGYT
TRBJ1-4,TRBV6-4,13,ASSPGLGANEKLF
TRBJ2-7,TRBV18,12,ASSPGQGVSGQY
TRBJ2-7,TRBV11-3,13,ASSFGAALIYEQY
TRBJ2-5,TRBV9,8,TRGQETQY
TRBJ1-6,TRBV7-2,14,ASRFLASTGNSPLH
TRBJ2-1,TRBV7-9,14,ASSGPSGGLYNEQF
TRBJ2-1,TRBV4-1,12,ASSQAQTYNEQF
TRBJ2-1,TRBV7-9,11,ASSYKTLPEQF
TRBJ1-2,TRBV5-6,11,ASSLGRAYGYT
TRBJ2-2,TRBV28,13,ASSLAGQNTGELF
TRBJ1-2,TRBV6-6,12,ASSPDSSNYGYT
TRBJ1-1,TRBV6-6,11,ASRQAANTEAF
TRBJ2-2,TRBV5-6,12,ASSLGLATGELF
TRBJ1-1,TRBV10-3,12,AISELQMNTEAF
TRBJ1-6,TRBV10-3,12,AISGTGLGSPLH
TRBJ1-1,TRBV6-5,11,ASSGTGGMGAF
TRBJ1-1,TRBV30,17,AWDRVAAGGLTLYTEAF
TRBJ2-1,TRBV27,12,ASSLRGTYNEQF
TRBJ1-4,TRBV27,12,ASSTSGIGEKLF
TRBJ1-4,TRBV28,13,ASSATTGTVEKLF
TRBJ2-1,TRBV19,14,ASSTPGLEAYNEQF
TRBJ2-2,TRBV9,13,ASSLSGALTGELF
TRBJ2-1,TRBV11-3,15,ASSSTSGRAGINEQF
TRBJ2-1,TRBV6-1,16,ASSEIKGLAGAYNEQF
TRBJ1-2,TRBV29-1,11,SVQEGALYGYT
TRBJ1-2,TRBV20-1,10,SASHVSGGYT
TRBJ2-1,TRBV19,15,ASSPPLAGKRYNEQF
TRBJ2-7,TRBV28,15,ASSPRFTNPGFYEQY
TRBJ2-7,TRBV5-1,15,ASSLRTGGPSGYEQY
TRBJ2-1,TRBV4-1,14,ASSQVDLFSYNEQF
TRBJ2-5,TRBV11-3,14,ASSPGTSGGQETQY
TRBJ1-1,TRBV6-5,12,ASKTTAMNTEAF
TRBJ1-2,TRBV10-3,13,AISGRGQGRNGYT
TRBJ2-1,TRBV21-1,13,ASSKEDFSDDEQF
TRBJ1-1,TRBV24-1,11,ATRAQGDTEAF
TRBJ2-3,TRBV15,12,ATSRERTTDTQY
TRBJ1-1,TRBV3-1/TRBV3-2,13,ASSPPGQLNTEAF
TRBJ2-1,TRBV5-1,12,ASSVRDRGSEQF
TRBJ2-2,TRBV5-1,13,ATRPGAESTGELF
TRBJ2-1,TRBV18,11,ASSPAGGGEQF
TRBJ2-7,TRBV18,12,ASSSYGDSYEQY